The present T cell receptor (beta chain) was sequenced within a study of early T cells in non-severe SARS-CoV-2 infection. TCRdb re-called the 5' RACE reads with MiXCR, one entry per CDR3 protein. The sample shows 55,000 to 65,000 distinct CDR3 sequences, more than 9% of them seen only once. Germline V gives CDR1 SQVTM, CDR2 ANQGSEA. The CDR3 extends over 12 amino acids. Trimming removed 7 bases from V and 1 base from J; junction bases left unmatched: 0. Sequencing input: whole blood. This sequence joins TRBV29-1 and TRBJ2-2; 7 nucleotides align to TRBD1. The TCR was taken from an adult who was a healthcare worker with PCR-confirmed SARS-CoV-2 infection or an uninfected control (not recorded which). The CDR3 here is CSGTGNTGELFF. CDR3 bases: TGCAGCGGGACAGGGAACACCGGGGAGCTGTTTTTT.